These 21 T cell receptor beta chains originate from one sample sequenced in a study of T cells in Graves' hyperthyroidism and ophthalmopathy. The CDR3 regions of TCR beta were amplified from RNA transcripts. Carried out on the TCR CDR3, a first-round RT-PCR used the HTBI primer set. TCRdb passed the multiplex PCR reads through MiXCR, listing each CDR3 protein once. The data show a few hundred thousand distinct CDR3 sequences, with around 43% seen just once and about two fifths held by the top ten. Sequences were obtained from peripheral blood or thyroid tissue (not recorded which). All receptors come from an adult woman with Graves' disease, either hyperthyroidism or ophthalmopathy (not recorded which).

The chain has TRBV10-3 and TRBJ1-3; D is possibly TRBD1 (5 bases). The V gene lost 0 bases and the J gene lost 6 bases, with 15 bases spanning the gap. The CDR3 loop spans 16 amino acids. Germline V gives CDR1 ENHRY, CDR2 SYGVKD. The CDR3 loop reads CAISESPGRLKNTIYF. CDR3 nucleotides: TGTGCCATCAGTGAGTCGCCAGGGAGGTTGAAAAACACCATATATTTT.

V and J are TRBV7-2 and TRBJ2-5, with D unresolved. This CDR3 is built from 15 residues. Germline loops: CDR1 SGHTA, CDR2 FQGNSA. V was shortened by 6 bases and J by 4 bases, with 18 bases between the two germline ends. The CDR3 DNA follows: TGTGCCAGCAGTTTCGACCCCGATCCCGGAGAGACCCAGTACTTC. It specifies CASSFDPDPGETQYF.

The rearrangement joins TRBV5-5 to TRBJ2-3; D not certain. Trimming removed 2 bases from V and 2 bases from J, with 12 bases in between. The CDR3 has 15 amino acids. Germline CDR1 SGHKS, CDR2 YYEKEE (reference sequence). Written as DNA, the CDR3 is TGTGCCAGCAGCTTTGCTGGGATACTCACAGATACGCAGTATTTT. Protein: CASSFAGILTDTQYF.

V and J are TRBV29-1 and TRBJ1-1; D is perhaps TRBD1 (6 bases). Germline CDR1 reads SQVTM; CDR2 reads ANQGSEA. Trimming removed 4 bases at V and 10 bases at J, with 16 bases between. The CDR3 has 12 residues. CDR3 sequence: CSVVWGLAGAFF. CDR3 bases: TGCAGCGTTGTGTGGGGGCTAGCGGGAGCTTTCTTT.

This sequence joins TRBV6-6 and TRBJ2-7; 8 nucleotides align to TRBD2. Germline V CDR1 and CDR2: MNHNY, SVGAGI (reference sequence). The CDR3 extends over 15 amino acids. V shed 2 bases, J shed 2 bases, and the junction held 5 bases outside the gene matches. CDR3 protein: CASSYVGRATYEQYF. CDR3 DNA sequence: TGTGCCAGCAGTTACGTCGGGAGGGCTACCTACGAGCAGTACTTC.

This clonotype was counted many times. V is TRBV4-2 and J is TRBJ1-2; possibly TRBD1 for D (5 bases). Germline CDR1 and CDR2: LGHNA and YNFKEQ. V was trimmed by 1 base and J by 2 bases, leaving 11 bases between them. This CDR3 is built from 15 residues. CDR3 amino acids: CASSQATGTNYGYTF. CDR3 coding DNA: TGTGCCAGCAGCCAAGCTACGGGGACGAACTATGGCTACACCTTC.

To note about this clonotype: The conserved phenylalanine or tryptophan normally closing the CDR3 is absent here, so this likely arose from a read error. The CDR3 nucleotides read TGTGCCATCAGTGTGGGAGGGACTGAAGCTTTCCTT. Protein: CAISVGGTEAFL. The chain joins TRBV10-3 to TRBJ1-1; D gene uncertain. The CDR3 has 12 residues. Germline V gene data show CDR1 as ENHRY and CDR2 as SYGVKD. V lost 4 bases and J 5 bases, leaving 8 bases between the germline ends.

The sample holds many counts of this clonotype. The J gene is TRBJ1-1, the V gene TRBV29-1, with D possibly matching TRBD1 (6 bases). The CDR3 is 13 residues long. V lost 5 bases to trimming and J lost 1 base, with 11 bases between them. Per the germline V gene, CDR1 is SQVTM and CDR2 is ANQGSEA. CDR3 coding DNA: TGCAGCGTTTCCGGGACACAGAACACTGAAGCTTTCTTT. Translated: CSVSGTQNTEAFF.

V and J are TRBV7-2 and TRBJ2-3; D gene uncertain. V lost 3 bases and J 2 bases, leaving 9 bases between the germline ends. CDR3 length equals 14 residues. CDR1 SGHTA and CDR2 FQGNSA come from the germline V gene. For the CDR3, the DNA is TGTGCCAGCAGCTTGTACGCGCTCACAGATACGCAGTATTTT. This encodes CASSLYALTDTQYF.

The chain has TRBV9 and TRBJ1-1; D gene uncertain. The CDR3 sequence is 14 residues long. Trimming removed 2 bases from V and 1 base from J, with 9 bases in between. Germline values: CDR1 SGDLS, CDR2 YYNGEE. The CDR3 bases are TGTGCCAGCAGCGTGGCCAGCGGGAACACTGAAGCTTTCTTT. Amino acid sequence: CASSVASGNTEAFF.

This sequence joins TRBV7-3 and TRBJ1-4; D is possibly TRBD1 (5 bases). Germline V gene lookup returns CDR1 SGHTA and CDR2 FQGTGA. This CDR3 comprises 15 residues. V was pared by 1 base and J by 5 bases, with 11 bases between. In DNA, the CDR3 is TGTGCCAGCAGCTTAATGGGGGGGACGAATGAAAAACTGTTTTTT. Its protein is CASSLMGGTNEKLFF.

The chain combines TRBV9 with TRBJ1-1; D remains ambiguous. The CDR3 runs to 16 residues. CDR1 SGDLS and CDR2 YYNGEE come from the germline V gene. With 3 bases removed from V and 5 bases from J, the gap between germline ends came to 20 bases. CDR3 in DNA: TGTGCCAGCAGCGAGCAGGAGGGCCCACCCTGGACTGAAGCTTTCTTT. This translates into CASSEQEGPPWTEAFF.

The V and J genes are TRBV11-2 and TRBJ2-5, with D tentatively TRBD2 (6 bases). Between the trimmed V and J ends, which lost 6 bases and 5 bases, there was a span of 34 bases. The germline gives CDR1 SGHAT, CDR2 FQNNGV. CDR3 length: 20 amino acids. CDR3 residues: CASRHRLLTHPPKREETQYF. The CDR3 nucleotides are TGTGCCAGCAGGCACCGACTGCTCACCCACCCACCCAAACGGGAGGAGACCCAGTACTTC.

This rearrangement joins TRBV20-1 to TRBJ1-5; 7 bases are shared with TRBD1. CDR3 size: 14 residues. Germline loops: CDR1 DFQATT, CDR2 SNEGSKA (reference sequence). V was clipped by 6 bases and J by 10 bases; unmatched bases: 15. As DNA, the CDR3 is TGCAGTGCACATCCGGGCAGGGGGAATTCACCCCAGCATTTT. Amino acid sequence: CSAHPGRGNSPQHF.

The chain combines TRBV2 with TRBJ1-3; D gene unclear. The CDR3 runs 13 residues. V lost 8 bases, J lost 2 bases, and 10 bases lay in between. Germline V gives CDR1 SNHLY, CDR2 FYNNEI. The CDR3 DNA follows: TGTGCCAGCCTAGCGGGAGCTGGAAACACCATATATTTT. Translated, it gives CASLAGAGNTIYF.

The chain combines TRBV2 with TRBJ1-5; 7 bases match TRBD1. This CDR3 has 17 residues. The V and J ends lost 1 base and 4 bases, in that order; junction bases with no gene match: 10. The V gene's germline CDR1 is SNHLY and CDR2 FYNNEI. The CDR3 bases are TGTGCCAGCAGTGAAGGGCAGGGGGGCAAGGGGAATCAGCCCCAGCATTTT. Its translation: CASSEGQGGKGNQPQHF.

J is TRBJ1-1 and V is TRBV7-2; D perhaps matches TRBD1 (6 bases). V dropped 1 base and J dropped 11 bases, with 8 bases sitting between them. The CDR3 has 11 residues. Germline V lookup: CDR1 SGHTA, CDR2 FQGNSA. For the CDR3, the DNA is TGTGCCAGCAGCTTAGGGACAGTCGCTTTCTTT. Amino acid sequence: CASSLGTVAFF.

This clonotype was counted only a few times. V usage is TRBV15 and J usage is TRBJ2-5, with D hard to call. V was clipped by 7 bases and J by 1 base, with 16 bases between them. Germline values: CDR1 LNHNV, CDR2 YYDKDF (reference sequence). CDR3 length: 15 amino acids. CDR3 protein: CATTRAQDAQETQYF. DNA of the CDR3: TGTGCCACCACCCGCGCGCAGGACGCCCAAGAGACCCAGTACTTC.

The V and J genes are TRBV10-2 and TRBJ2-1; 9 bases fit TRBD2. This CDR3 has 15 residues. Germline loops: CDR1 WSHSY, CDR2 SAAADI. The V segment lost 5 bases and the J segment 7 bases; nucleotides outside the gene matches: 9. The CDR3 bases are TGCGCCAGCAGTCGGGCTAGCGGGAAGTTGAATGAGCAGTTCTTC. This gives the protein CASSRASGKLNEQFF.

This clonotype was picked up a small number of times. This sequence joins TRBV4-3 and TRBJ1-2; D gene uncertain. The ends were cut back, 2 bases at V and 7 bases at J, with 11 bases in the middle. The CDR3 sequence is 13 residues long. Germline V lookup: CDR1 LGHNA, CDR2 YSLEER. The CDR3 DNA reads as TGCGCCAGCAGCCAATTGCAAGGGTTTGGCTACACCTTC. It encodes CASSQLQGFGYTF.

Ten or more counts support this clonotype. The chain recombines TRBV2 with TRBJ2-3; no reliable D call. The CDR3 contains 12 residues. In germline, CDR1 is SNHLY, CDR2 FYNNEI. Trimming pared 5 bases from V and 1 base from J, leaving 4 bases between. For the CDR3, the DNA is TGTGCCAGCAGTCCAGGCACAGATACGCAGTATTTT. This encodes CASSPGTDTQYF.